This is a list of T cell receptor beta chains from one sample in a study of blood T cell repertoires in COVID-19. Clones were sequenced by immunoSEQ multiplex PCR, and TCRdb holds only the in-frame ones, with some missing. The data show around 100,000 clones, about 85% seen once. The sample taken for sequencing was peripheral blood. The origin of the receptors is a human donor in a cohort sampled during active COVID-19. Both conserved end residues are part of each CDR3. The D gene is left open where the match is weak. Not every row has a clone size; where given, it reads once, few, many or a size class.

D gene	clone size	J gene	V gene	CDR3 DNA	CDR3 protein
.	.	TRBJ2-7	TRBV2	TGTGCCAGCAGTTGGCATTGGGGGGACCCTTCCGCGTACGAGCAGTACTTC	CASSWHWGDPSAYEQYF
TRBD1	.	TRBJ1-2	TRBV5-1	TGCGCCAGCAGCCCCGGACAGGGGCACGGCTACACCTTC	CASSPGQGHGYTF
.	.	TRBJ2-2	TRBV3-1/TRBV3-2	TGTGCCAGCAGCCAACAGGTGGGGACTCGGGAGCTGTTTTTT	CASSQQVGTRELFF
.	.	TRBJ2-3	TRBV30	TGTGCCTGGAGCCCCCAGGGTCTCCAGTCAGATACGCAGTATTTT	CAWSPQGLQSDTQYF
TRBD2	.	TRBJ2-3	TRBV27	TGTGCCAGCACTTTCAGGACTAGCGGGGGGATAGCAGATACGCAGTATTTT	CASTFRTSGGIADTQYF
.	.	TRBJ2-7	TRBV30	TGTGCCTGGAAAATGCGCGAGCAGTACTTC	CAWKMREQYF
.	many	TRBJ1-6	TRBV4-3	TGCGCCAGCAGCCAAGTAATGTCTTCACCCCTCCACTTT	CASSQVMSSPLHF
.	.	TRBJ2-1	TRBV9	TGTGCCAGCAGCGCGAAGACAGCCCCTAGGCAGTTCTTC	CASSAKTAPRQFF
.	few	TRBJ2-1	TRBV2	TGTGCCAGCAGTAAGGGGGTCTTAAATAATGAGCAGTTCTTC	CASSKGVLNNEQFF
TRBD1	.	TRBJ1-4	TRBV5-5	TGTGCCAGCAGCCAAGAGGGGACAGGGTCGACTGAAAAACTGTTTTTT	CASSQEGTGSTEKLFF
TRBD2	.	TRBJ2-3	TRBV19	TGTGCCAGTAGTATGGTTAGCGGGGGAAACACAGATACGCAGTATTTT	CASSMVSGGNTDTQYF
.	.	TRBJ2-1	TRBV4-1	TGCGCCAGCAGCCCAAGACTGGGGCTTTACAATGAGCAGTTCTTC	CASSPRLGLYNEQFF
TRBD1	.	TRBJ1-2	TRBV12-3/TRBV12-4	TGTGCCAGCAGTTCCCAGGGGGCGCAGGGCTACACCTTC	CASSSQGAQGYTF
TRBD2	.	TRBJ2-1	TRBV9	TGTGCCAGCAGCGTCGGTGCTCTTCTAGCGGGGAATGAGCAGTTCTTC	CASSVGALLAGNEQFF
.	.	TRBJ2-1	TRBV6-2/TRBV6-3	TGTGCCAGCAGTTACTCGACTCACCCGGGGGGCGTCTCCTACAATGAGCAGTTCTTC	CASSYSTHPGGVSYNEQFF
.	.	TRBJ2-3	TRBV6-6	TGTGCCAGCAGAACAGGAATGCCACTCACAGATACGCAGTATTTT	CASRTGMPLTDTQYF
TRBD2	.	TRBJ2-5	TRBV4-1	TGCGCCAGCAGCCCCCAGTCCGGGACTAGAGGGGAGACCCAGTACTTC	CASSPQSGTRGETQYF
.	.	TRBJ1-3	TRBV10-3	TGTGCCATCAGTGAGTCGAGGCAGCTCTCTGGAAACACCATATATTTT	CAISESRQLSGNTIYF
TRBD2	.	TRBJ2-7	TRBV6-5	TGTGCCAGCAGTTACCGCACTAGCGGTTACTACGAGCAGTACTTC	CASSYRTSGYYEQYF
TRBD1	.	TRBJ1-5	TRBV19	TGTGCCAGTAGTATGAGGACAGGGAATAATCAGCCCCAGCATTTT	CASSMRTGNNQPQHF
.	.	TRBJ1-6	TRBV9	TGTGCCAGCAGCGTAGGAGCGGGGGGCTATAATTCACCCCTCCACTTT	CASSVGAGGYNSPLHF
TRBD1	once	TRBJ2-7	TRBV19	TGTGCCAGTAGTATTAGGGGGCGAAATTTCGCCGAGCAGTACTTC	CASSIRGRNFAEQYF
TRBD1	.	TRBJ1-2	TRBV6-5	TGTGCCAGCAGTTACTCTTACCGGGACAGGGTATACGGCTACACCTTC	CASSYSYRDRVYGYTF
TRBD2	few	TRBJ2-7	TRBV2	TGTGCCAGCAGTCCAGAAGCGGGAGGGCCCTCCTACGAGCAGTACTTC	CASSPEAGGPSYEQYF
.	.	TRBJ1-2	TRBV9	TGTGCCAGCAGCGTAGGTGGAGGGTTCCTATTTGGCTACACCTTC	CASSVGGGFLFGYTF
.	.	TRBJ1-5	TRBV18	TGTGCCAGCTCACCAAACAGGGAGAGGCAGCCCCAGCATTTT	CASSPNRERQPQHF
.	.	TRBJ2-5	TRBV18	TGTGCCAGCTCAGGGGCGGCACAAGAGACCCAGTACTTC	CASSGAAQETQYF
TRBD2	.	TRBJ2-3	TRBV7-2	TGTGCCGGGACTAGCGGGACTAGGAGCACAGATACGCAGTATTTT	CAGTSGTRSTDTQYF
.	.	TRBJ2-1	TRBV12-3/TRBV12-4	TGTGCCAGCCTAGCCGACGCCAATGAGCAGTTCTTC	CASLADANEQFF
.	.	TRBJ1-1	TRBV18	TGTGCCAGCTCAGAGGGCAACACTGAAGCTTTCTTT	CASSEGNTEAFF
TRBD1	.	TRBJ1-2	TRBV11-2	TGTGCCAGCAGCAACCAGACAGGGTCTGGCTACACCTTC	CASSNQTGSGYTF
.	.	TRBJ1-1	TRBV7-9	TGTGCCAGCAGCTTAGTACCCGCGGGGCCGACCACTGAAGCTTTCTTT	CASSLVPAGPTTEAFF
TRBD1	.	TRBJ2-7	TRBV6-5	TGTGCCAGCAGTAGGGGACAGGGGGATTCCCCCCTTCTGGACTTC	CASSRGQGDSPLLDF
TRBD1	.	TRBJ2-7	TRBV6-2/TRBV6-3	TGTGCCAGCAGTAGACGGGACAGGGCCTTGGGCGAGCAGTACTTC	CASSRRDRALGEQYF
TRBD2	.	TRBJ2-7	TRBV20-1	TGCAGTGCTAGTAGGACTAGCGGAGCGTACGAGCAGTACTTC	CSASRTSGAYEQYF